This T cell receptor (beta chain) was identified during a study of T cell changes during pregnancy in multiple sclerosis. The repertoire was sequenced with immunoSEQ multiplex PCR; TCRdb's copy has only in-frame clones and lacks some. Of 45,000 or so clones listed, 91% are singletons. The ends lost 3 bases at V and 2 bases at J; junction bases unmatched: 1. Looked up from germline, CDR1 is KGHSH and CDR2 is LQKENI. The CDR3 extends over 15 amino acids. The chain carries TRBV18 and TRBJ2-3, with 11 bases aligning to TRBD2. The clonotype originates from a female donor with multiple sclerosis, enrolled in a pregnancy study. The sample in question was CD8+ T cells from peripheral blood mononuclear cells, obtained after pregnancy. The CDR3, as DNA: TGTGCCAGCTCACCTAGCGGGAGGGACACAGATACGCAGTATTTT. Residues: CASSPSGRDTDTQYF.